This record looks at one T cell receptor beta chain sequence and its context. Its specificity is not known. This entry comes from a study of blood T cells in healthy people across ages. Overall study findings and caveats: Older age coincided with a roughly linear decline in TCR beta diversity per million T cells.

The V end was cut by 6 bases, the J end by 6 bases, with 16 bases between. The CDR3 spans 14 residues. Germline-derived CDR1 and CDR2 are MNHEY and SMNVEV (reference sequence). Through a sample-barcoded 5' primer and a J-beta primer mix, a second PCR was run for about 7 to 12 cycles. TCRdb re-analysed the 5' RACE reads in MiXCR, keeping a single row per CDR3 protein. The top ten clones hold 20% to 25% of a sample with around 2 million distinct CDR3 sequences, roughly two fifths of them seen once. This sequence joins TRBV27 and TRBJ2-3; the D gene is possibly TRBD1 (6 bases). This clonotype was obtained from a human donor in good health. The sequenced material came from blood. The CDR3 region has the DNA TGTGCCAGCAGACTAATAAACAGGGCTGATACGCAGTATTTT. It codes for CASRLINRADTQYF.